Ten or more counts support the clone carrying this T cell receptor (beta chain). The target antigen is unknown. This entry belongs to a study of T cells in Graves' hyperthyroidism and ophthalmopathy. On the study more broadly: At initial diagnosis, before any treatment had begun, peripheral blood was obtained.

The CDR3 has 14 amino acids. The germline CDR1 and CDR2 sequences are DFQATT and SNEGSKA (reference sequence). Trimming cost V 5 bases and J 8 bases, with 20 bases left between them. From RNA transcripts, TCR beta CDR3 regions were amplified. The HTBI set primed first-round TCR CDR3 RT-PCR. One entry per CDR3 protein results from TCRdb running MiXCR on the multiplex PCR reads. The sample consists of around 520,000 distinct CDR3 sequences, roughly 14% of them appearing once. Findings and caveats of the study: Ophthalmopathy, as predicted by the model, came a median roughly 6.5 months after the prediction.

Graves' hyperthyroidism without ophthalmopathy progression within 18 months was termed stable. In patients aged 18 to 65, hyperthyroidism was newly diagnosed, with duration under 2 months. The source material was blood. The receptor was isolated from a woman aged 18-35 years with Graves' hyperthyroidism. This sequence joins TRBV20-1 and TRBJ2-3; a weak D match, TRBD2 (8 bases). In DNA, the CDR3 is TGCAGTGCTTACCATAGCGGGGCAGGGGGTACGCAGTATTTT. Its protein is CSAYHSGAGGTQYF.